Each of the 21 T cell receptor beta chains below was sequenced from the same sample in a study of CD8+CD57+ T cells in acquired aplastic anemia. The TCR beta profiling, which covered VDJ combination and CDR3 sequence, was carried out using genomic DNA as the template. One entry per CDR3 protein results from TCRdb running MiXCR on the reads. The sample lists roughly 81,000 distinct CDR3 sequences, around 44% occurring once. The specimen was sorted CD4+, CD8+, or CD8+CD57+ T cells (not recorded which) from PBMCs. The receptor set was obtained from a human donor in good health, serving as a control.

The chain couples TRBV19 to TRBJ1-5, with D unclear. Germline values: CDR1 LNHDA, CDR2 SQIVND (reference sequence). The CDR3 runs 13 residues. With 5 bases removed from V and 4 bases from J, the gap between germline ends came to 9 bases. The CDR3 DNA follows: TGTGCCAGTAGTTGGGCGGTGAATCAGCCCCAGCATTTT. Translated: CASSWAVNQPQHF.

For this clonotype: One base away lies a much larger clone, so this may be a sequencing read error. This sequence joins TRBV9 and TRBJ2-3, with TRBD2 identical over 8 bases. The CDR3 runs to 14 residues. From germline, CDR1 is SGDLS and CDR2 YYNGEE. The CDR3 DNA reads as TGTACCAGCAGCGACCACGGGGGGGTTGATACGCAGTATTTT. Protein: CTSSDHGGVDTQYF.

V usage is TRBV4-1 and J usage is TRBJ2-2; D remains ambiguous. V was clipped by 0 bases and J by 7 bases, with 12 bases between them. The CDR3 spans 15 residues. The germline V gene has CDR1 MGHRA and CDR2 YSYEKL. In DNA, the CDR3 is TGCGCCAGCAGCCAAGAAGGGTTGAATTTCGGGGAGCTGTTTTTT. Protein sequence: CASSQEGLNFGELFF.

This clonotype was counted at least ten times. The chain couples TRBV12-5 to TRBJ2-7; no firm D call. This CDR3 contains 13 residues. Trimming shortened V by 7 bases and J by 1 base, and 11 bases separated the two germline ends. Per the germline V gene, CDR1 is LGHNT and CDR2 is FRNRAP. Here the CDR3 reads CASVQTPSYEQYF. CDR3 sequence (DNA): TGTGCTAGTGTCCAAACACCTTCCTACGAGCAGTACTTC.

A word on this clonotype: It is likely a read error, because the conserved phenylalanine at the end of the CDR3 is missing. The DNA is left out, because the CDR3 cannot be placed on it with certainty; the CDR3 is given as TCRdb lists it. This CDR3 is CSARDPGVDEQLS. J is TRBJ2-1 and V is TRBV20-1; the D call of TRBD1 is as the table states it, not checked on the DNA. Ends included, the CDR3 has 13 residues. The germline V gene encodes CDR1 DFQATT and CDR2 SNEGSKA (reference sequence).

In the case of this clonotype: A much larger clone differs from this one at a single base, so this may be a read error. The rearrangement joins TRBV6-1 to TRBJ2-7; D remains ambiguous. The CDR3 totals 12 residues. Germline V gene lookup returns CDR1 MNHNS and CDR2 SASEGT. CDR3 nucleotide sequence: TGTGCCAGCAGTGGGATCTCCTACGAGCAGCACTTC. Amino acid sequence: CASSGISYEQHF.

This clonotype appeared many times. The chain recombines TRBV20-1 with TRBJ1-2; possibly TRBD1 for D (5 bases). This CDR3 has 16 residues. The germline V gene encodes CDR1 DFQATT and CDR2 SNEGSKA (reference sequence). V lost 6 bases, J lost 6 bases, and 26 bases lay in between. CDR3 amino acids: CSAPQGAGSTSHGYTF. The CDR3 nucleotides are TGCAGTGCCCCTCAGGGTGCAGGGTCGACTTCCCATGGCTACACCTTC.

The chain is built from TRBV6-5 and TRBJ2-5; weak D call: TRBD1 (6 bases). Trimming shortened V by 4 bases and J by 5 bases, and 14 bases separated the two germline ends. The CDR3 is 14 residues long. CDR1 is MNHEY, CDR2 SVGAGI, per germline. The CDR3 region is CASSFGGRGETQYF. The CDR3, as DNA: TGTGCCAGCAGTTTCGGAGGCAGGGGCGAGACCCAGTACTTC.

The chain couples TRBV10-3 to TRBJ1-2; no firm D call. The CDR3 runs 14 residues. Trimming removed 3 bases at V and 2 bases at J, with 10 bases between. Per germline, CDR1 ENHRY and CDR2 SYGVKD. The CDR3: CAISERAGNYGYTF. CDR3 in DNA: TGTGCCATCAGTGAACGGGCGGGAAACTATGGCTACACCTTC.

The V and J genes are TRBV2 and TRBJ1-4; D perhaps matches TRBD1 (6 bases). The length of the CDR3 is 17 residues. Germline V gives CDR1 SNHLY, CDR2 FYNNEI. V was cut by 5 bases and J by 5 bases, with 21 bases left in between. CDR3 in DNA: TGTGCCAGCAGTTGGAGGGGGGTAGGAGGGACGAATGAAAAACTGTTTTTT. This translates into CASSWRGVGGTNEKLFF.

V and J are TRBV10-2 and TRBJ1-2; D uncertain. The CDR3 covers 11 residues. Germline CDR1 is WSHSY and CDR2 is SAAADI. Trimming removed 4 bases from V and 12 bases from J, with 12 bases in between. This CDR3 is CASSGWDGNTF. CDR3 DNA sequence: TGCGCCAGCAGTGGGTGGGATGGAAACACCTTC.

This clonotype was counted only a few times. The chain uses TRBV6-1 and TRBJ2-7, with TRBD1 matching over 9 bases. Germline V CDR1 and CDR2: MNHNS, SASEGT. CDR3 length: 16 amino acids. V gave up 8 bases and J gave up 2 bases; unmatched junction bases: 13. The CDR3, as DNA: TGTGCCAGCTTCCGGGACAGGGAACGGGCGACCTACGAGCAGTACTTC. The encoded protein is CASFRDRERATYEQYF.

This clonotype was seen repeatedly, ten times or more. This rearrangement joins TRBV7-2 to TRBJ2-1; a possible D gene is TRBD2 (7 bases). Germline loops: CDR1 SGHTA, CDR2 FQGNSA. Trimming pared 6 bases from V and 5 bases from J, leaving 11 bases between. CDR3 length equals 13 residues. This CDR3 is CASRPGGHNEQFF. The DNA of the CDR3 is TGTGCCAGCAGACCGGGGGGCCACAATGAGCAGTTCTTC.

This clonotype was recorded at least ten times. V is TRBV3-1 and J is TRBJ2-7; D might be TRBD1 (5 bases). The ends were cut back, 0 bases at V and 2 bases at J, with 14 bases in the middle. The CDR3 extends over 16 amino acids. The germline CDR1 and CDR2 sequences are LGHDT and YNNKEL (reference sequence). The CDR3 is CASSQDSGHPTYEQYF. CDR3 in DNA: TGTGCCAGCAGCCAAGATTCAGGACACCCCACCTACGAGCAGTACTTC.

The rearrangement uses TRBV5-4 and TRBJ2-7; tentative D call: TRBD1 (6 bases). V gave up 0 bases and J gave up 2 bases, with 6 bases separating them. This CDR3 is 13 amino acids long. Germline V gene data show CDR1 as SGHNT and CDR2 as YYREEE (reference sequence). The CDR3 loop reads CASSLDRAYEQYF. In nucleotides, the CDR3 is TGTGCCAGCAGCTTGGACAGGGCCTACGAGCAGTACTTC.

In the case of this clonotype: A much larger clone is a single base away; this may be a read error. This chain joins TRBV12-3 or TRBV12-4 and TRBJ2-3, with D perhaps matching TRBD2 (6 bases). There are 12 residues in the CDR3. CDR3 in DNA: TGTGCCAGCAGTTTGCCGGGAGATATGCAGTATTTT. Translated: CASSLPGDMQYF.

CDR3 in DNA: TGCAGCGTTGTCGATGGAGTGGGCGATGGCTACACCTTC. It yields the protein CSVVDGVGDGYTF. This chain uses TRBV29-1 with TRBJ1-2; D is ambiguous. From germline, CDR1 is SQVTM and CDR2 ANQGSEA. Trimming took off 4 bases at V and 6 bases at J, with 15 bases between the two ends. This CDR3 is built from 13 residues.

The chain carries TRBV11-2 and TRBJ2-5; tentative D call: TRBD1 (6 bases). Germline lookup yields CDR1 SGHAT and CDR2 FQNNGV. The CDR3 runs to 15 residues. With 4 bases removed from V and 2 bases from J, the gap between germline ends came to 14 bases. CDR3 DNA sequence: TGTGCCAGCAGCTCCTCCCTGGACAGTCAAGAGACCCAGTACTTC. Amino acid sequence: CASSSSLDSQETQYF.

The chain has TRBV19 and TRBJ2-1; a possible D gene is TRBD1 (5 bases). V lost 7 bases, J lost 7 bases, and 17 bases lay in between. Germline V lookup: CDR1 LNHDA, CDR2 SQIVND (reference sequence). CDR3 size: 14 residues. Here the CDR3 DNA reads TGTGCCAGTACCACCGCAGGGTTTAGAAATGAGCAGTTCTTC. Its protein is CASTTAGFRNEQFF.

A few counts support this clonotype. V gene TRBV30 combines with J gene TRBJ2-7; tentatively, D is TRBD1 (5 bases). V was clipped by 2 bases and J by 3 bases, with 14 bases between them. The CDR3 length is 14 residues. The V gene's germline CDR1 is GTSNPN and CDR2 SVGIG (reference sequence). Written as DNA, the CDR3 is TGTGCCTGGAGTCCGTCCTATGACAGCTACGAGCAGTACTTC. Translation: CAWSPSYDSYEQYF.

The chain recombines TRBV25-1 with TRBJ2-3, with unresolved D. Per germline, CDR1 MGHDK and CDR2 SYGVNS. The V gene lost 6 bases and the J gene lost 11 bases, with 15 bases spanning the gap. The CDR3 runs 12 residues. The CDR3 reads CASSQTDNEQYF. The CDR3 nucleotides read TGTGCCAGCAGCCAGACTGACAATGAGCAGTATTTT.